This is a list of T cell receptor beta chains from one sample in a study of chemoradiotherapy in HPV16-positive cancers. Assay used: immunoSEQ multiplex PCR; TCRdb lists only in-frame clones, some missing. The profile covers 2,500 to 3,500 clones, with about four fifths appearing a single time and around 3% taken by the ten largest. Material: tumor tissue, obtained from a patient who underwent chemoradiotherapy. All receptors come from a human donor with HPV-associated anogenital cancer. CDR3s include the opening cysteine and the closing phenylalanine or tryptophan. The D gene is left open where the match is weak. Rows give clone size only sometimes, using once, few, many, or a class for an expanded clone.

. TRBJ2-3 TRBV18 . CASSLMGTDTQYF TGTGCCAGCTCACTCATGGGCACAGATACGCAGTATTTT
TRBD1 TRBJ1-1 TRBV13 once CASSFNRGRGVTEAFF TGTGCCAGCAGCTTCAACAGGGGGCGCGGCGTTACTGAAGCTTTCTTT
TRBD1 TRBJ1-5 TRBV7-9 . CASRGQGGVSNQPQHF TGTGCCAGCAGGGGACAGGGGGGGGTTAGCAATCAGCCCCAGCATTTT
TRBD1 TRBJ2-1 TRBV11-2 . CASRLSHPGTGVGEQFF TGTGCCAGCAGGTTATCCCATCCCGGGACAGGGGTCGGTGAGCAGTTCTTC
. TRBJ1-2 TRBV6-4 . CASSGSSNYGYTF TGTGCCAGTTCGGGGAGTTCTAACTATGGCTACACCTTC
. TRBJ1-5 TRBV19 few CASSIDGSINQPQHF TGTGCCAGTAGTATAGATGGCAGCATCAATCAGCCCCAGCATTTT
TRBD1 TRBJ2-7 TRBV11-2 few CASSSTGTGLSSYEQYF TGTGCCAGCAGCTCAACCGGGACAGGGTTAAGCTCCTACGAGCAGTACTTC
TRBD2 TRBJ2-2 TRBV5-1 few CASSRGGVAGMNTGELFF TGCGCCAGCAGCAGAGGTGGGGTAGCGGGAATGAACACCGGGGAGCTGTTTTTT
. TRBJ1-5 TRBV6-5 . CASREVPQSNQPQHF TGTGCCAGCAGGGAGGTTCCCCAAAGCAATCAGCCCCAGCATTTT
. TRBJ2-4 TRBV6-1 . CASSARDILAKNIQYF TGTGCCAGCAGTGCACGGGACATATTAGCCAAAAACATTCAGTACTTC
TRBD2 TRBJ2-5 TRBV6-1 once CASSEFSGGAEIQYF TGTGCCAGCAGTGAATTTAGCGGGGGGGCCGAGATCCAGTACTTC
. TRBJ1-3 TRBV7-2 . CASSQLGTTIYF TGTGCCAGCAGTCAACTAGGGACCACCATATATTTT
. TRBJ2-2 TRBV19 . CASSIVATNTGELFF TGTGCCAGTAGTATAGTTGCAACGAACACCGGGGAGCTGTTTTTT
. TRBJ1-2 TRBV30 . CAWTPGPWGAYGYTF TGTGCCTGGACGCCCGGGCCGTGGGGGGCCTATGGCTACACCTTC
. TRBJ1-1 TRBV19 . CASSIDLGEYEGPMNTEAFF TGTGCCAGTAGTATAGATCTAGGGGAATATGAGGGTCCCATGAACACTGAAGCTTTCTTT
TRBD2 TRBJ2-5 TRBV6-6 . CASSYGLAGIGETQYF TGTGCCAGCAGTTACGGTTTAGCGGGAATCGGTGAGACCCAGTACTTC
. TRBJ2-1 TRBV14 . CASSRAGGAGEQFF TGTGCCAGCAGCCGGGCAGGGGGGGCCGGTGAGCAGTTCTTC